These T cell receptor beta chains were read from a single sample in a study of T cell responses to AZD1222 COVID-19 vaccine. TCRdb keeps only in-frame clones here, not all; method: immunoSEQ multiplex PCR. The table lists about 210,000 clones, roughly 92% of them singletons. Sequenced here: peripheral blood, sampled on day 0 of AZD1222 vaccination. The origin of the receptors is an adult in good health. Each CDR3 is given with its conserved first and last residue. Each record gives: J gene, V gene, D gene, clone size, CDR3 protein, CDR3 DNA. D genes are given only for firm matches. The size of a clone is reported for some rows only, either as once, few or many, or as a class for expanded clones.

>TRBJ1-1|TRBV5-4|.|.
CASRSDRLTEAFF
TGTGCCAGCAGATCTGACAGGCTCACTGAAGCTTTCTTT
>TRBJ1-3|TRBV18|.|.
CASSPGYSGGNTIYF
TGTGCCAGCTCTCCTGGGTACTCTGGTGGAAACACCATATATTTT
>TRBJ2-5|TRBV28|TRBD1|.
CATLRGPGGETQYF
TGTGCCACCTTGAGGGGGCCGGGCGGAGAGACCCAGTACTTC
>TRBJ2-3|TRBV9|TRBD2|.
CASSGGTTTDTQYF
TGTGCCAGCAGCGGGGGGACTACCACAGATACGCAGTATTTT
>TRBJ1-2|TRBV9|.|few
CASSVTQGGDYGYTF
TGTGCCAGCAGCGTTACACAGGGAGGCGACTATGGCTACACCTTC
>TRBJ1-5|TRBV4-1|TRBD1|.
CASSQADRGPSQPQHF
TGCGCCAGCAGCCAAGCTGACAGGGGGCCTAGTCAGCCCCAGCATTTT
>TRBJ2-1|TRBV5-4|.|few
CASSLDVPFYNEQFF
TGTGCCAGCAGCTTGGACGTCCCTTTTTACAATGAGCAGTTCTTC
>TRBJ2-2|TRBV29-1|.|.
CSALTTGTNTGELFF
TGCAGCGCTCTTACGACCGGGACGAACACCGGGGAGCTGTTTTTT
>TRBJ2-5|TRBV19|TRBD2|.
CASSIWGSGGPRETQYF
TGTGCCAGTAGTATCTGGGGTAGCGGGGGCCCCCGAGAGACCCAGTACTTC
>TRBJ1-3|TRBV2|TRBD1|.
CASSDSGGSGNTIYF
TGTGCCAGCAGTGATTCAGGGGGCTCTGGAAACACCATATATTTT
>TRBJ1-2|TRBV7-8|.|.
CASSGGGRGWENYGYTF
TGTGCCAGCAGCGGCGGGGGGAGAGGGTGGGAAAATTATGGCTACACCTTC
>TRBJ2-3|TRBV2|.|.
CASSAGTDTQYF
TGTGCCAGCAGTGCTGGCACAGATACGCAGTATTTT
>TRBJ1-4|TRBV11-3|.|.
CASTPKGEYEKLFF
TGTGCCAGCACCCCAAAGGGTGAGTATGAAAAACTGTTTTTT
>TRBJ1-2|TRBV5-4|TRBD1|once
CASSPPTGGGYGYTF
TGTGCCAGCAGCCCTCCTACAGGGGGCGGCTATGGCTACACCTTC
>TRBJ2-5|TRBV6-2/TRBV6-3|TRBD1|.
CASSRGDRAGETQYF
TGTGCCAGCAGCCGTGGGGACAGGGCGGGAGAGACCCAGTACTTC
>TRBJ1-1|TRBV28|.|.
CASSLSQITEAFF
TGTGCCAGCAGTTTATCCCAGATCACTGAAGCTTTCTTT
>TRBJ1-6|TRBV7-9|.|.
CASSPRDRGGRGNSPLHF
TGTGCCAGCAGCCCCAGGGATAGAGGGGGGCGCGGTAATTCACCCCTCCACTTT
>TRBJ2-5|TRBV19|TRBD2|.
CASSSQAGETSKTQYF
TGTGCCAGTAGTTCCCAGGCGGGGGAAACCTCTAAGACCCAGTACTTC
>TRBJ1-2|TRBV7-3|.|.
CASSSRTEANYGYTF
TGTGCCAGCAGCTCGAGGACGGAGGCTAACTATGGCTACACCTTC
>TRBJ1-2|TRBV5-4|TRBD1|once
CASSPQGASSYGYTF
TGTGCCAGCAGCCCACAGGGGGCGTCGAGCTATGGCTACACCTTC
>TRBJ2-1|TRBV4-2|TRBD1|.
CASSQDLNRGGNEQFF
TGTGCCAGCAGCCAAGATTTGAACAGGGGTGGGAATGAGCAGTTCTTC
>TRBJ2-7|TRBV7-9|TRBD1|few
CASSSRDRHYEQYF
TGTGCCAGCAGCTCCCGGGACAGGCATTACGAGCAGTACTTC
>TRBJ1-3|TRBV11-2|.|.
CASSLEHNSGNTIYF
TGTGCCAGCAGCTTAGAACACAACTCTGGAAACACCATATATTTT
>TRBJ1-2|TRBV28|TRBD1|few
CASSLLRVSGTGNDLYGYTF
TGTGCCAGCAGTTTATTAAGGGTGTCCGGGACAGGGAATGATCTCTATGGCTACACCTTC
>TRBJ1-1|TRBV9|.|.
CASSVGGGLNTEAFF
TGTGCCAGCAGCGTAGGGGGGGGCCTGAACACTGAAGCTTTCTTT
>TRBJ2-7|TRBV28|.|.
CASRSGTGGRNGAYEQYF
TGTGCCAGCAGATCGGGGACGGGGGGCCGGAATGGGGCCTACGAGCAGTACTTC